One sample yielded the 5 T cell receptor beta chains listed below, sequenced in a study of cytotoxic CD8 clonotypes in ibrutinib-treated CLL. Profiled with immunoSEQ multiplex PCR; TCRdb holds only in-frame clones, not every one. The sample includes about 160,000 clones, around 80% of them seen just once. The sample was PBMCs, taken after 24 months of ibrutinib treatment. The source is a human donor with chronic lymphocytic leukemia.

V gene TRBV6-5 combines with J gene TRBJ2-7; 11 nucleotides line up with TRBD2. Trimming at V came to 5 bases and at J to 6 bases, leaving 3 bases not matched to a gene. CDR3 length: 13 amino acids. Germline lookup yields CDR1 MNHEY and CDR2 SVGAGI. The CDR3 DNA reads TGTGCCAGCAGTCCGGGACTAGCGGTCGAGCAGTACTTC. This codes for CASSPGLAVEQYF.

V gene TRBV19 combines with J gene TRBJ1-3, with 8 nucleotides matching TRBD1. The CDR3 has 15 amino acids. With 3 bases clipped from V and 2 bases from J, the junction kept 3 bases outside the gene matches. CDR1 and CDR2 from the germline V gene are LNHDA and SQIVND (reference sequence). For the CDR3, the DNA is TGTGCCAGTAGTATCCTGGACAGGGCTGGAAACACCATATATTTT. This translates into CASSILDRAGNTIYF.

This clone has only one observation. The chain combines TRBV5-4 with TRBJ1-2; 8 bases fit TRBD1. CDR1 is SGHNT and CDR2 is YYREEE in the germline V gene (reference sequence). The V gene end was trimmed by 4 bases and the J gene end by 4 bases; junction bases not matched to a gene: 9. This CDR3 has 15 residues. The CDR3: CASSSPHDRGYGYTF. CDR3 in DNA: TGTGCCAGCAGCAGCCCACACGACAGGGGCTATGGCTACACCTTC.

This CDR3 is CAIRGFNQPQHF. The CDR3 bases are TGTGCCATCAGGGGGTTCAATCAGCCCCAGCATTTT. The gene calls are TRBV28 and TRBJ1-5, with TRBD1 identical over 7 bases. The V and J ends lost 10 bases and 3 bases, in that order; junction bases with no gene match: 3. The germline V gene has CDR1 MDHEN and CDR2 SYDVKM. The CDR3 is made up of 12 amino acids.

The J gene is TRBJ2-7, the V gene TRBV28, with D perhaps given as TRBD1 or TRBD2 (6 bases each). The CDR3 sequence is 15 residues long. Deletions cut 8 bases from V and 2 bases from J, with 19 bases between. Germline CDR1 is MDHEN and CDR2 is SYDVKM. DNA of the CDR3: TGTGCCAGCCGGAGACGGGAGACAGGACCCTACGAGCAGTACTTC. It encodes CASRRRETGPYEQYF.